This is a list of T cell receptor beta chains from one sample in a study of blood T cell repertoires in COVID-19. Sequencing used immunoSEQ multiplex PCR; TCRdb keeps in-frame clones, though not all of them. The sample shows some 35,000 clones, 87% of them seen only once. Sequencing was performed on peripheral blood. The receptors originated from a human donor in a cohort sampled during active COVID-19. CDR3s include the opening cysteine and the closing phenylalanine or tryptophan. The order of the fields is V gene, J gene, CDR3 protein.

V: TRBV15; J: TRBJ2-5; CDR3: CATSRDSGRGVETQYF
V: TRBV5-4; J: TRBJ2-1; CDR3: CASSLPGGRGYEQFF
V: TRBV20-1; J: TRBJ1-3; CDR3: CSASLPGNTIYF
V: TRBV5-4; J: TRBJ2-5; CDR3: CASSPGSGGARETQYF
V: TRBV5-6; J: TRBJ1-5; CDR3: CASSSGQGKHIDRQPQHF
V: TRBV5-1; J: TRBJ2-1; CDR3: CASSLGLAGSYNEQFF
V: TRBV14; J: TRBJ2-1; CDR3: CASSQTGTSVFNEQFF
V: TRBV6-5; J: TRBJ2-2; CDR3: CASSYEGLASGELFF
V: TRBV6-1; J: TRBJ2-5; CDR3: CASRPQTGGKETQYF
V: TRBV7-9; J: TRBJ2-7; CDR3: CASSDPGHTSEQYF
V: TRBV28; J: TRBJ2-7; CDR3: CASSLLQGKGEQYF
V: TRBV28; J: TRBJ1-1; CDR3: CASSFDGNTEAFF
V: TRBV5-1; J: TRBJ1-1; CDR3: CASSSPRVSNTEAFF
V: TRBV11-1; J: TRBJ2-7; CDR3: CASRATGGYYEQYF
V: TRBV28; J: TRBJ2-7; CDR3: CASSSPGRSYEQYF
V: TRBV7-2; J: TRBJ2-1; CDR3: CASSSLAGVGQFF
V: TRBV2; J: TRBJ1-1; CDR3: CASSAWGVDAFF
V: TRBV30; J: TRBJ1-1; CDR3: CAWSVAPEAFF
V: TRBV5-1; J: TRBJ2-5; CDR3: CASSTHLRSGTGSETQYF
V: TRBV5-1; J: TRBJ1-1; CDR3: CASSLAPGETEAFF
V: TRBV27; J: TRBJ2-3; CDR3: CASSRRRTPTSTDTQYF
V: TRBV7-2; J: TRBJ2-1; CDR3: CASGPRGYNEQFF
V: TRBV27; J: TRBJ1-1; CDR3: CASSPRTGPEAFF
V: TRBV6-4; J: TRBJ2-1; CDR3: CASSAHGLAGYNEQFF
V: TRBV15; J: TRBJ1-1; CDR3: CATSLGGSNTEAFF
V: TRBV9; J: TRBJ2-5; CDR3: CASSAERTGMETQYF
V: TRBV19; J: TRBJ2-7; CDR3: CASSQGDLSYEQYF
V: TRBV5-1; J: TRBJ2-3; CDR3: CASRSGDTQYF
V: TRBV15; J: TRBJ2-7; CDR3: CATSDSPQPRRQGSYEQYF
V: TRBV6-5; J: TRBJ1-5; CDR3: CASSPQGASGQPQHF